The T cell receptor (beta chain) described here comes from a study of tumor and adjacent non-tumor tissue in lung cancer. Study information: Patients comprised about a dozen adenocarcinoma, a couple of squamous cell carcinoma and 1 small cell lung cancer. Study-wide points: Shorter survival was associated with higher TCR diversity in tumors. TCR diversity was significantly greater in tumor than normal lung tissue.

Three rounds of nested PCR, following a modified ARM-PCR protocol, produced the TCRbeta library. One entry per CDR3 protein, called by TCRdb with MiXCR from the multiplex PCR reads. The table includes about 85,000 distinct CDR3 sequences, around 59% detected once. No cell sorting was done before RNA was extracted from the tissue. A remark on this clonotype: Its antigen remains unidentified. The junction does not match germline at one end; this may be a read error.

Source material: lung tumor tissue. The receptor's source is a man between 65 and 79 years old with non-small cell lung cancer.

CDR3 sequence: CANSSELAHTDTQYF. The DNA for the CDR3 is TGTGCCAACAGCTCCGAACTAGCACACACAGATACGCAGTATTTT. V usage is TRBV11-2 and J usage is TRBJ2-3; D perhaps matches TRBD2 (6 bases). Germline CDR1 is SGHAT and CDR2 is FQNNGV. This CDR3 has 15 residues. Full variable domain (outside the CDR3, taken from reference TRBV11-2 and TRBJ2-3): EAGVAQSPRYKIIEKRQSVAFWCNPISGHATLYWYQQILGQGPKLLIQFQNNGVVDDSQLPKDRFSAERLKGVDSTLKIQPAKLEDSAVYLCANSSELAHTDTQYFGPGTRLTVL.